This paragraph reports one T cell receptor (beta chain). Its antigen is undetermined. Those with chemo-refractory metastatic non-small-cell lung cancer were treated with focal radiation combined with CTLA-4 blockade using ipilimumab. Method: immunoSEQ multiplex PCR; TCRdb's copy keeps in-frame clones and lacks some. The sample has roughly 78,000 clones; more than 75% are singletons. CDR1 is WSHSY and CDR2 is SAAADI in the germline V gene. There are 12 residues in the CDR3. V lost 2 bases, J lost 13 bases, and 12 bases lay in between. The data are from a study of radiotherapy plus CTLA-4 blockade in lung cancer. Across the whole study: Across the patients, objective responses occurred in about 19%, and disease control in over 25%. Findings and limits, study-wide: An expansion of tumor-derived TCR clones occurred in blood after radiotherapy plus ipilimumab.

This rearrangement joins TRBV10-2 to TRBJ2-4, with a weak D call TRBD2 (6 bases). The sequence derives from a human donor with non-small cell lung cancer who had a complete response to radiotherapy plus ipilimumab. Source: peripheral blood, taken from a patient treated with radiotherapy plus ipilimumab. CDR3 nucleotide sequence: TGCGCCAGCAGTGAGCCCAGGAGGGTACAGTACTTC. Its translation is CASSEPRRVQYF.